This T cell receptor beta chain was observed in a study of T cells in localized non-small cell lung cancer. Points from the study as a whole: Adjacent lung exhibited a median of around 60 among the 100 most abundant tumor clones. Uninvolved adjacent lung showed higher T cell clonality than tumor.

As to this clone: Its matching antigen is unknown.

Sequenced by immunoSEQ multiplex PCR; TCRdb stores in-frame clones only, minus some. The table has approximately 52,000 clones, 86% seen once. The source material was peripheral blood, sampled before any cancer treatment. This TCR came from an older male donor with stage III squamous cell lung carcinoma.

CDR3 in amino acids: CASSPRTSSGANVLTF. CDR3 nucleotides: TGTGCCAGCAGCCCGAGGACGAGCTCTGGGGCCAACGTCCTGACTTTC. The chain recombines TRBV7-6 with TRBJ2-6; no clear D. The ends were cut back, 5 bases at V and 0 bases at J, with 11 bases in the middle. The germline V gene encodes CDR1 SGHVS and CDR2 FNYEAQ. This CDR3 is 16 amino acids long.